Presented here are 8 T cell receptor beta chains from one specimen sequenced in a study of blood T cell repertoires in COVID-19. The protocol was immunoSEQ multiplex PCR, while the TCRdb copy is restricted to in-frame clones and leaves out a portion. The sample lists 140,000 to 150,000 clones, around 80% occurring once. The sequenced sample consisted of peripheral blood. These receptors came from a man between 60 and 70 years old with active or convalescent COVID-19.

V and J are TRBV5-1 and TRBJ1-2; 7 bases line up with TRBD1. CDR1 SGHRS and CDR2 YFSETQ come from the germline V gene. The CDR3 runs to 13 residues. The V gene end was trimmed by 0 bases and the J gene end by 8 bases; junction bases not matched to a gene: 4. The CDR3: CASSLDRGGGYTF. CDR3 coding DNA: TGCGCCAGCAGCTTGGACAGAGGGGGCGGCTACACCTTC.

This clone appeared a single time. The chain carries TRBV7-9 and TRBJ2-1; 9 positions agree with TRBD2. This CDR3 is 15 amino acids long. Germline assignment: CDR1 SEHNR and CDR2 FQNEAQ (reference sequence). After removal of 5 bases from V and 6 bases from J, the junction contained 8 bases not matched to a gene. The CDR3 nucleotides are TGTGCCAGCAGCCCGGTAGCGGGAGCTGGCAATGAGCAGTTCTTC. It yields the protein CASSPVAGAGNEQFF. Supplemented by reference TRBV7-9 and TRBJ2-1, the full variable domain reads DTGVSQNPRHKITKRGQNVTFRCDPISEHNRLYWYRQTLGQGPEFLTYFQNEAQLEKSRLLSDRFSAERPKGSFSTLEIQRTEQGDSAMYLCASSPVAGAGNEQFFGPGTRLTVL.

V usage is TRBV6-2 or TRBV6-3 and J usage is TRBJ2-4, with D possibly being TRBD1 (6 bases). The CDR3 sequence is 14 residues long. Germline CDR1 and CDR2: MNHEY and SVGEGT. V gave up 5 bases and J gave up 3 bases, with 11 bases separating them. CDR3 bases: TGTGCCAGCAGTAGAGGGGGATTCAAAAACATTCAGTACTTC. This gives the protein CASSRGGFKNIQYF.

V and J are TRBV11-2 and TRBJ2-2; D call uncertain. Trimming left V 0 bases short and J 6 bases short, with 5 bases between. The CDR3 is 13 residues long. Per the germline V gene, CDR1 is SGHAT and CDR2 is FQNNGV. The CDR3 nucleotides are TGTGCCAGCAGCTTAGATACGGCCGGGGAGCTGTTTTTT. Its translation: CASSLDTAGELFF.

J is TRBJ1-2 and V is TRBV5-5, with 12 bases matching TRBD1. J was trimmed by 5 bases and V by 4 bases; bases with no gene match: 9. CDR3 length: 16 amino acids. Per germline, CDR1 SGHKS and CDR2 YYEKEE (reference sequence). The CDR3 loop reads CASSHGGTGGGYGYTF. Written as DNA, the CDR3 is TGTGCCAGCAGCCATGGAGGGACAGGGGGCGGGTATGGCTACACCTTC.

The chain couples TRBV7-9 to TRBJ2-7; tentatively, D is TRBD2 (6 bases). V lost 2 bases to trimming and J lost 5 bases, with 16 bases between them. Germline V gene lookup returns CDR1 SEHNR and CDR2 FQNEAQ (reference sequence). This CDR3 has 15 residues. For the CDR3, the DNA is TGTGCCAGCAGCTTATACGGGAGAGGCGACAACGAGCAGTACGTC. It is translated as CASSLYGRGDNEQYV.

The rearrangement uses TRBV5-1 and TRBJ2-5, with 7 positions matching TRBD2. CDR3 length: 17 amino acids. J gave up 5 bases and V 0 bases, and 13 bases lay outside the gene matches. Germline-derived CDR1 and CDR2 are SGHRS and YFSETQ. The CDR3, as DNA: TGCGCCAGCAGCTTGGCCAACGGGGGGTATGTGACGGAGACCCAGTACTTC. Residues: CASSLANGGYVTETQYF. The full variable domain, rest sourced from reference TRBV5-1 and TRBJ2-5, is KAGVTQTPRYLIKTRGQQVTLSCSPISGHRSVSWYQQTPGQGLQFLFEYFSETQRNKGNFPGRFSGRQFSNSRSEMNVSTLELGDSALYLCASSLANGGYVTETQYFGPGTRLLVL.

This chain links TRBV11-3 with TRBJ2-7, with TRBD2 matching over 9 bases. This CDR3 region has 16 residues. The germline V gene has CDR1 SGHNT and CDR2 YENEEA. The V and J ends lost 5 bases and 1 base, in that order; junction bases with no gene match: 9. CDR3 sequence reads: CASSPASGRSSYEQYV. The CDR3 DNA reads TGTGCCAGCAGCCCAGCCAGCGGGAGGAGTTCCTACGAGCAGTACGTC.